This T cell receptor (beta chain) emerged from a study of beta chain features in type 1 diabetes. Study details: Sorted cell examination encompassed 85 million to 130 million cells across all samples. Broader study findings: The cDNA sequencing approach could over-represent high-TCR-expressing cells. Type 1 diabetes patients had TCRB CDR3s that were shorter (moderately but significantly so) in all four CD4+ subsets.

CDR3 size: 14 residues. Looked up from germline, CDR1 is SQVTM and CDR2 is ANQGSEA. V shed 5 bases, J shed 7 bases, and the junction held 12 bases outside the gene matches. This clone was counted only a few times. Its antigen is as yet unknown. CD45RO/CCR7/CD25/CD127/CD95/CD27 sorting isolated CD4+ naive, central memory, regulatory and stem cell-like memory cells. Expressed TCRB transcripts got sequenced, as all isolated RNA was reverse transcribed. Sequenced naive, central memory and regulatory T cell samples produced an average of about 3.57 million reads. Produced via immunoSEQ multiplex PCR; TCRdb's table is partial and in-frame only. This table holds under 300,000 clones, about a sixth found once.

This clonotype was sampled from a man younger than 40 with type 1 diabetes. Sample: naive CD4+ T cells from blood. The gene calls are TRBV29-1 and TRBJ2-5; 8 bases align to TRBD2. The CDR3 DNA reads TGCAGCGTTCGGGGACTAGTAGAAGATGGGACCCAGTACTTC. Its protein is CSVRGLVEDGTQYF.